These 26 T cell receptor beta chains came from one sample sequenced in a study of neurological immune-mediated disorders. Time point: longitudinal time-point 1 (baseline). TCRdb analysed the 5' RACE reads with MiXCR anew, one entry per CDR3 protein. The sample has roughly 75,000 distinct CDR3 sequences, roughly an eighth seen once. The material sequenced was PBMCs. These receptors all stem from a female donor with HTLV-1-associated myelopathy (HAM/TSP).

This clonotype was detected many times. The rearrangement joins TRBV20-1 to TRBJ2-2; 7 nucleotides align to TRBD1. Trimming cost V 6 bases and J 0 bases; bases outside gene matches: 7. CDR1 DFQATT and CDR2 SNEGSKA come from the germline V gene (reference sequence). This CDR3 contains 15 residues. CDR3 sequence reads: CSANRQGANTGELFF. The CDR3 DNA reads as TGCAGTGCAAACAGACAGGGTGCGAACACCGGGGAGCTGTTTTTT.

This clonotype was seen at least ten times. The J gene is TRBJ2-5, the V gene TRBV5-1; tentative D call: TRBD1 (5 bases). V lost 2 bases, J lost 5 bases, and 7 bases lay in between. The CDR3 contains 12 residues. The germline CDR1 and CDR2 sequences are SGHRS and YFSETQ. The CDR3 protein is CASSFGAETQYF. DNA for the CDR3: TGCGCCAGCAGCTTTGGGGCGGAGACCCAGTACTTC.

Points on this clonotype: A junction end diverges from the germline sequence, so it may reflect a read error. The chain employs TRBV9 and TRBJ1-4; TRBD1 might be the D (6 bases). Germline V CDR1 and CDR2: SGDLS, YYNGEE. The CDR3 sequence is 16 residues long. The CDR3 here is CDSNPNQGGFNEKLFF. CDR3 bases: TGTGACAGCAACCCGAACCAAGGGGGATTCAATGAAAAACTGTTTTTT. The whole variable domain, remainder taken from reference TRBV9 and TRBJ1-4, is DSGVTQTPKHLITATGQRVTLRCSPRSGDLSVYWYQQSLDQGLQFLIQYYNGEERAKGNILERFSAQQFPDLHSELNLSSLELGDSALYFCDSNPNQGGFNEKLFFGSGTQLSVL.

This clonotype was counted many times. This chain connects TRBV24-1 to TRBJ2-3, with 7 bases aligning to TRBD1. V lost 5 bases and J lost 0; bases outside the gene matches: 7. From germline, CDR1 is KGHDR and CDR2 SFDVKD. This CDR3 comprises 16 residues. The CDR3 here is CATSGSTGLSTDTQYF. CDR3 nucleotides: TGTGCCACCAGTGGTTCGACAGGGCTAAGCACAGATACGCAGTATTTT.

The chain employs TRBV6-2 or TRBV6-3 and TRBJ1-2, with a tentative D call TRBD1 (6 bases). The germline gives CDR1 MNHEY, CDR2 SVGEGT. The CDR3 extends over 16 amino acids. Trimming cost V 8 bases and J 6 bases, with 25 bases left between them. The CDR3 loop is CASAPWGAVARDGYTF. CDR3 bases: TGTGCCAGCGCACCCTGGGGGGCGGTCGCTCGAGATGGCTACACCTTC.

Comments on this clonotype: A much larger clone sits a single nucleotide away, making a read error possible. The chain carries TRBV5-1 and TRBJ2-2; no clear D. Germline CDR1 and CDR2: SGHRS and YFSETQ. The CDR3 runs 15 residues. The CDR3 DNA reads TGCGCCAGCAGCATGTATAACACGAACACCTGGGAGCTGTTTTTT. Translated: CASSMYNTNTWELFF.

This clonotype was picked up many times. The chain has TRBV11-3 and TRBJ2-1; 10 bases line up with TRBD2. V lost 8 bases to trimming and J lost 0 bases; unmatched junction nucleotides: 4. The CDR3 covers 15 residues. The germline V gene encodes CDR1 SGHNT and CDR2 YENEEA. The DNA of the CDR3 is TGTGCCAGCGCCGAGCGGGGGGGCTCCTACAATGAGCAGTTCTTC. Translation: CASAERGGSYNEQFF.

This clonotype occurred many times. The genes are TRBV5-1 and TRBJ2-7; 7 bases match TRBD1. V lost 2 bases and J lost 7; bases outside the gene matches: 12. The CDR3 is 15 residues long. Germline loops: CDR1 SGHRS, CDR2 YFSETQ. The CDR3 loop reads CASSFGGNRGEEQYF. CDR3 sequence (DNA): TGCGCCAGCAGCTTTGGCGGAAACAGGGGAGAAGAGCAGTACTTC.

At least ten counts were recorded for this clonotype. The J gene is TRBJ2-1, the V gene TRBV12-3 or TRBV12-4, with D possibly called TRBD1 or TRBD2 (5 bases each). V was pared by 5 bases and J by 0 bases, with 20 bases between. The CDR3 has 18 amino acids. CDR3 loop: CASSPRDVVGFSYNEQFF. DNA for the CDR3: TGTGCCAGCAGTCCCCGGGACGTAGTTGGGTTCTCCTACAATGAGCAGTTCTTC.

By sample fraction, this clonotype is medium-sized. V usage is TRBV24-1 and J usage is TRBJ2-5; tentative D call: TRBD1 (5 bases). CDR3 length: 14 amino acids. V was shortened by 4 bases and J by 5 bases, with 13 bases between the two germline ends. The germline gives CDR1 KGHDR, CDR2 SFDVKD. CDR3 region: CATSDSQGTETQYF. CDR3 bases: TGTGCCACCAGTGACAGCCAGGGTACGGAGACCCAGTACTTC.

This clonotype occurred a few times. Here the CDR3 DNA reads TGTGCCAGTAGTGGACGGGACAGGATCTACGAGCAGTACTTC. Translating gives CASSGRDRIYEQYF. The chain carries TRBV19 and TRBJ2-7; 8 bases are a match to TRBD1. Trimming removed 5 bases from V and 3 bases from J; junction bases left unmatched: 6. CDR1 and CDR2 (germline): LNHDA, SQIVND (reference sequence). The CDR3 contains 14 residues.

In its sample, this clonotype was seen many times. The chain couples TRBV10-3 to TRBJ2-2; 7 nucleotides align to TRBD2. The CDR3 is 15 residues long. The ends lost 3 bases at V and 3 bases at J; junction bases unmatched: 4. Germline values: CDR1 ENHRY, CDR2 SYGVKD. CDR3 in DNA: TGTGCCATCAGTGAAAGGCTAGCGGACACCGGGGAGCTGTTTTTT. It specifies CAISERLADTGELFF.

This clonotype was picked up many times. The chain combines TRBV14 with TRBJ2-1; no definite D call. With 1 base removed from V and 7 bases from J, the gap between germline ends came to 11 bases. CDR1 is SGHDN, CDR2 FVKESK, per germline. The CDR3 length is 14 residues. Written as DNA, the CDR3 is TGTGCCAGCAGCCAAGCATCCGCCCTAAATGAGCAGTTCTTC. Translating it yields CASSQASALNEQFF.

In its sample, this clonotype was seen a few times. The V and J genes are TRBV20-1 and TRBJ2-7; TRBD1 matches 8 bases. Germline CDR1 DFQATT, CDR2 SNEGSKA (reference sequence). Losses at the gene ends were 3 bases for V and 3 bases for J; bases not matched to a gene: 7. The CDR3 is made up of 14 amino acids. CDR3 sequence reads: CSARDRVGNYEQYF. CDR3 DNA sequence: TGCAGTGCTAGGGACAGGGTAGGCAACTACGAGCAGTACTTC.

This clonotype came up many times. The rearrangement links TRBV20-1 to TRBJ2-2, with D possibly TRBD1 on 5 matching bases. V was clipped by 6 bases and J by 0 bases, with 14 bases between them. The CDR3 totals 15 residues. In germline, CDR1 is DFQATT, CDR2 SNEGSKA (reference sequence). The CDR3 DNA reads as TGCAGTGCGACCTCTGACAGCCCGAACACCGGGGAGCTGTTTTTT. Its protein product is CSATSDSPNTGELFF.

This clonotype was seen at least ten times. This sequence joins TRBV7-2 and TRBJ2-7, with 7 bases that match TRBD2. The ends lost 1 base at V and 3 bases at J; junction bases unmatched: 6. CDR3 size: 15 residues. CDR1 and CDR2 (germline): SGHTA, FQGNSA. CDR3 protein: CASSLGGGPYYEQYF. The CDR3 DNA sequence: TGTGCCAGCAGCTTAGGCGGGGGTCCTTACTACGAGCAGTACTTC.

The rearrangement uses TRBV20-1 and TRBJ2-5, with D unclear. Germline assignment: CDR1 DFQATT and CDR2 SNEGSKA (reference sequence). The V gene lost 4 bases and the J gene lost 1 base, with 10 bases spanning the gap. The length of the CDR3 is 13 residues. CDR3 residues: CSANRRSQETQYF. The CDR3 DNA follows: TGCAGTGCTAATCGGCGGAGCCAAGAGACCCAGTACTTC.

This clonotype was counted only a few times. The chain couples TRBV18 to TRBJ2-7; unclear D gene. Trimming cost V 3 bases and J 0 bases, with 9 bases left between them. In germline, CDR1 is KGHSH, CDR2 LQKENI. The CDR3 contains 14 residues. For the CDR3, the DNA is TGTGCCAGCTCACCCCTTAGTTACTCCTACGAGCAGTACTTC. This codes for CASSPLSYSYEQYF.

By share, this clonotype counts as medium-sized (0.01 to 0.1%). V and J are TRBV28 and TRBJ2-7; 10 positions agree with TRBD2. Germline CDR1 is MDHEN and CDR2 is SYDVKM. The CDR3 has 15 residues. V was pared by 5 bases and J by 6 bases, with 10 bases of the junction left unmatched. CDR3 sequence: CASSTPSGGNFEQYF. In DNA form, the CDR3 reads TGTGCCAGCAGTACCCCTAGCGGGGGAAACTTCGAGCAGTACTTC.

V usage is TRBV7-7 and J usage is TRBJ2-5; perhaps TRBD1 as D (5 bases). Per the germline V gene, CDR1 is SSHAT and CDR2 is FNYEAQ (reference sequence). This CDR3 is built from 15 residues. With 5 bases removed from V and 0 bases from J, the gap between germline ends came to 13 bases. CDR3 region: CASSPLVRDQETQYF. CDR3 bases: TGTGCCAGCAGCCCATTGGTCAGGGACCAAGAGACCCAGTACTTC.

This clonotype was detected many times. The chain couples TRBV10-3 to TRBJ2-3, with 9 bases lining up with TRBD2. CDR3 size: 13 residues. After removal of 6 bases from V and 6 bases from J, the junction contained 4 bases not matched to a gene. Germline V gene sequence: CDR1 ENHRY, CDR2 SYGVKD. Written as DNA, the CDR3 is TGTGCCATCAGGCCCACTAGCGGGGATACGCAGTATTTT. It codes for CAIRPTSGDTQYF.

This clonotype was observed many times. CDR3 in amino acids: CASSLGQNSPLHF. CDR3 in DNA: TGTGCCAGCAGCTTAGGACAGAATTCACCCCTCCACTTT. The chain has TRBV11-2 and TRBJ1-6, with D possibly matching TRBD1 (5 bases). CDR1 and CDR2 (germline): SGHAT, FQNNGV. Trimming took off 1 base at V and 7 bases at J, with 5 bases between the two ends. CDR3 length: 13 residues.

Regarding this clonotype: A single base separates this from a much larger clone, so it may be a read error. This chain links TRBV6-2 or TRBV6-3 with TRBJ2-1; 7 bases are a match to TRBD2. The CDR3 spans 16 residues. The V and J ends lost 8 bases and 4 bases, in that order; junction bases with no gene match: 14. The germline V gene has CDR1 MNHEY and CDR2 SVGEGT. The DNA for the CDR3 is TGTGCCAGCTCCTCGAGAGAAGCGGGGTGTTACAATGAGCAGTTCTTC. It is translated as CASSSREAGCYNEQFF.

This clonotype has a count of ten or more. The chain links TRBV6-2 or TRBV6-3 to TRBJ1-4; D is unclear. Looked up from germline, CDR1 is MNHEY and CDR2 is SVGEGT. V was pared by 8 bases and J by 4 bases, with 5 bases between. The CDR3 has 11 amino acids. CDR3 sequence: CASGLNEKLFF. In DNA form, the CDR3 reads TGTGCCAGCGGACTTAATGAAAAACTGTTTTTT.

CDR3: CASSLELFSFNEQFF. The CDR3 DNA reads as TGTGCCAGCAGCTTAGAGTTATTTAGCTTCAATGAGCAGTTCTTC. The chain employs TRBV7-2 and TRBJ2-1, with D unresolved. Germline values: CDR1 SGHTA, CDR2 FQGNSA. The CDR3 contains 15 residues. The ends were cut back, 1 base at V and 6 bases at J, with 13 bases in the middle.

Turning to this clonotype: One base away lies a much larger clone, so this may be a sequencing read error. The chain recombines TRBV7-8 with TRBJ1-1; D possibly corresponds to TRBD1 (5 bases). Germline V gene sequence: CDR1 SGHVS, CDR2 FQNEAQ. CDR3 length equals 13 residues. V shed 3 bases and J shed 3 bases, with 8 bases lying between them. The DNA for the CDR3 is TGTGCCAGCAGCTTTTCGGGGGACACTGAAGCTTTCTTT. This encodes CASSFSGDTEAFF.